Shown below are 8 T cell receptor beta chains from a single sample sequenced in a study of post-analysis software for immune sequencing data. Study-level results: Patients used five TRBV segments, including TRBV5-6, TRBV5-1 and TRBV20-1, more often than controls.

TCR beta libraries were prepared from cDNA with unique molecular identifiers. In TCRdb, the PCR reads were re-called with MiXCR into one record per CDR3 protein. This repertoire shows 820,000 or so distinct CDR3 sequences, about 50% found once; its top ten account for roughly 4.4%. These TCRs' antigens remain unknown. Sequenced: blood. These receptors were collected from a girl aged 10-17 years with multiple sclerosis.

This chain joins TRBV6-6 and TRBJ2-4; D may match TRBD1 or TRBD2 (5 bases each). The CDR3 is made up of 15 amino acids. V shed 6 bases and J shed 4 bases, with 16 bases lying between them. The germline CDR1 and CDR2 sequences are MNHNY and SVGAGI (reference sequence). In DNA form, the CDR3 reads TGTGCCAGCAGCGGTCGGGACCGATTTAAAAACATTCAGTACTTC. Translated: CASSGRDRFKNIQYF.

This clonotype showed up many times. The chain employs TRBV9 and TRBJ2-6; D is ambiguous. Germline lookup yields CDR1 SGDLS and CDR2 YYNGEE. V was cut by 2 bases and J by 1 base, with 7 bases left in between. The CDR3 is 15 amino acids. The DNA of the CDR3 is TGTGCCAGCAGCGTCGCCGGGTCTGGGGCCAACGTCCTGACTTTC. Translated, it gives CASSVAGSGANVLTF.

This clonotype has only one observation. An end of the junction does not agree with germline; a read error may underlie this. The chain couples TRBV28 to TRBJ1-4; D unclear. Germline lookup yields CDR1 MDHEN and CDR2 SYDVKM. This CDR3 region has 13 residues. CDR3 sequence reads: CASRLSSLEKLFF. The CDR3 DNA sequence: TGTGCCAGCAGGTTATCCAGTCTTGAAAAACTGTTTTTT.

This chain joins TRBV6-6 and TRBJ2-5, with 11 bases fitting TRBD1. The better agreement between TRBJ2-7 and the DNA end casts doubt on the J call. Per germline, CDR1 MNHNY and CDR2 SVGAGI (reference sequence). The CDR3 is 16 residues long. The CDR3 sequence: CASIPRPDRGLNEQYF. CDR3 coding DNA: TGTGCCAGCATCCCCCGGCCGGACAGGGGGCTCAACGAGCAGTACTTC.

This clonotype showed up just a few times. V and J are TRBV6-5 and TRBJ2-7, with D perhaps matching TRBD1 or TRBD2 (6 bases each). Trimming took off 0 bases at V and 4 bases at J, with 19 bases between the two ends. Germline V CDR1 and CDR2: MNHEY, SVGAGI. This CDR3 is 17 amino acids long. For the CDR3, the DNA is TGTGCCAGCAGTTACTCGATGGATGGGGGGCTCAGGTACGAGCAGTACTTC. This translates into CASSYSMDGGLRYEQYF.

Concerning this clonotype: Mismatch with germline at one junction end may stem from a read error. The chain recombines TRBV10-3 with TRBJ1-1; D perhaps matches TRBD1 (6 bases). In germline, CDR1 is ENHRY, CDR2 SYGVKD. CDR3 length equals 16 residues. CDR3 bases: TGCGCCATCAGTGAGTCCTGGGGGCAGGGGAACACTGAAGCTTTCTTT. Residues: CAISESWGQGNTEAFF.

This clonotype was counted a few times. This chain connects TRBV12-3 or TRBV12-4 to TRBJ2-5; 10 bases map to TRBD2. The J call may not be correct, given that the DNA end is closer to TRBJ2-7. The CDR3 has 14 residues. CDR3 sequence: CASSFFPSGSEQYF. As DNA, the CDR3 is TGTGCCAGCAGTTTTTTCCCTAGCGGGAGCGAGCAGTACTTC.

A few counts support this clonotype. The chain recombines TRBV5-1 with TRBJ1-5; no firm D call. The ends were cut back, 3 bases at V and 0 bases at J, with 10 bases in the middle. The V gene's germline CDR1 is SGHRS and CDR2 YFSETQ. The CDR3 extends over 15 amino acids. The CDR3 sequence is CASSSGVDSNQPQHF. CDR3 coding DNA: TGCGCCAGCAGCTCCGGGGTCGATAGCAATCAGCCCCAGCATTTT.